Each of the 3 T cell receptor beta chains below was sequenced from the same sample in a study of yellow fever vaccine responses in identical twins. From the RT-PCR reads, TCRdb called clonotypes with MiXCR, one entry per CDR3 protein. The sample carries about 6,900 distinct CDR3 sequences, about four fifths recorded once. The source material was T cells from blood (PBMCs), unsorted or a sorted subset (not recorded which), sampled before or after yellow fever vaccination (not recorded which). The receptors stem from a woman aged 18-29 years who received the yellow fever vaccine.

The chain links TRBV7-9 to TRBJ2-2; D might be TRBD2 (6 bases). CDR3 size: 18 residues. Trimming cost V 5 bases and J 3 bases, with 22 bases left between them. Germline-derived CDR1 and CDR2 are SEHNR and FQNEAQ (reference sequence). CDR3 sequence: CASSPGGSGPPYTGELFF. CDR3 DNA sequence: TGTGCCAGCAGCCCCGGTGGTAGCGGCCCCCCCTACACCGGGGAGCTGTTTTTT.

The count of this clonotype is one. The chain links TRBV11-1 to TRBJ2-5, with D perhaps TRBD1 or TRBD2 (6 bases each). Trimming stripped 6 bases from V and 4 bases from J, with 15 bases between. The CDR3 is 14 amino acids. Germline values: CDR1 SGHAT, CDR2 FQDESV (reference sequence). The CDR3 sequence is CASRGPGARETQYF. In DNA, the CDR3 is TGTGCCAGCAGGGGTCCGGGGGCGAGAGAGACCCAGTACTTC. Filled out from reference TRBV11-1 and TRBJ2-5, the complete variable domain reads EAEVAQSPRYKITEKSQAVAFWCDPISGHATLYWYRQILGQGPELLVQFQDESVVDDSQLPKDRFSAERLKGVDSTLKIQPAELGDSAMYLCASRGPGARETQYFGPGTRLLVL.

The chain uses TRBV9 and TRBJ1-6, with 7 bases that match TRBD1. This CDR3 is built from 15 residues. From germline, CDR1 is SGDLS and CDR2 YYNGEE. J gave up 5 bases and V 0 bases, and 2 bases lay outside the gene matches. The CDR3 is CASSVATGDNSPLHF. CDR3 nucleotide sequence: TGTGCCAGCAGCGTAGCTACAGGGGATAATTCACCCCTCCACTTT.